One and the same sample provided the 27 T cell receptor beta chains below, sequenced in a study of shared clonotypes between healthy human individuals. CD45RO-negative, CCR7-positively selected cells formed the naive CD8 fraction, excluding terminally differentiated effector memory CD45RA+ cells. Here immunoSEQ multiplex PCR was the method, and the copy in TCRdb shows in-frame clones only, minus some. The sample lists approximately 2,200,000 clones, about 93% occurring once. The sample consisted of naive CD8+ T cells from PBMCs. These TCRs come from a man aged 18 to 29 in good health. Some clones in this sample may be carry-over from other donors' samples.

This clone was observed once. The rearrangement links TRBV4-1 to TRBJ2-7; 8 bases map to TRBD1. CDR3 length: 16 residues. V trimming: 4 bases; J trimming: 5 bases; junction bases outside the gene matches: 13. Germline-derived CDR1 and CDR2 are MGHRA and YSYEKL. CDR3 in amino acids: CASSPREAGGLHEQYF. As DNA, the CDR3 is TGCGCCAGCAGCCCCAGAGAGGCAGGGGGCTTGCACGAGCAGTACTTC.

A word on this clone: Other DNA sequences in the same sample also yield this CDR3. V and J are TRBV27 and TRBJ2-7; D unclear. The CDR3 is 13 amino acids. V lost 2 bases, J lost 1 base, and 6 bases lay in between. CDR1 and CDR2 from the germline V gene are MNHEY and SMNVEV (reference sequence). CDR3 residues: CASSLRRSYEQYF. Written as DNA, the CDR3 is TGTGCCAGCAGTTTACGGCGGTCCTACGAGCAGTACTTC.

The chain carries TRBV19 and TRBJ1-5; D is undetermined. CDR3 length: 13 residues. Trimming removed 6 bases from V and 11 bases from J, with 17 bases in between. Looked up from germline, CDR1 is LNHDA and CDR2 is SQIVND (reference sequence). The chain's CDR3 is CASSPANHLAQHF. The CDR3 nucleotides read TGTGCCAGTAGCCCAGCAAATCATTTAGCCCAGCATTTT.

The chain is built from TRBV6-5 and TRBJ2-1; 7 bases align to TRBD2. The CDR3 contains 15 residues. The trim removed 3 bases at V and 9 bases at J, leaving 11 bases unmatched. Germline V gives CDR1 MNHEY, CDR2 SVGAGI. This chain's CDR3 is CASSYLPGLPSEQFF. CDR3 bases: TGTGCCAGCAGTTATCTTCCGGGACTACCGAGTGAGCAGTTCTTC.

This rearrangement joins TRBV28 to TRBJ2-2, with 13 bases lining up with TRBD2. The junction had 0 bases not matched to a gene; V was cut back by 4 bases and J by 4 bases. Germline-derived CDR1 and CDR2 are MDHEN and SYDVKM. This CDR3 is 15 amino acids long. CDR3 sequence: CASSWTSGSTGELFF. CDR3 DNA sequence: TGTGCCAGCAGTTGGACTAGCGGGAGCACCGGGGAGCTGTTTTTT.

About this clone: Other DNA sequences in this specimen translate into the identical CDR3. J is TRBJ2-1 and V is TRBV27, with D unclear. Per the germline V gene, CDR1 is MNHEY and CDR2 is SMNVEV (reference sequence). The CDR3 sequence is 15 residues long. V was trimmed by 7 bases and J by 0 bases, leaving 13 bases between them. CDR3 DNA sequence: TGTGCCAGCACCAAACGATCGAGCTCCTACAATGAGCAGTTCTTC. The encoded protein is CASTKRSSSYNEQFF.

The V and J genes are TRBV11-2 and TRBJ1-2; TRBD1 matches at 8 bases. This CDR3 comprises 16 residues. V trimming: 3 bases; J trimming: 3 bases; junction bases outside the gene matches: 9. Per the germline V gene, CDR1 is SGHAT and CDR2 is FQNNGV. CDR3 region: CASSLGGQGRDYGYTF. The CDR3 nucleotides are TGTGCCAGCAGCTTGGGCGGACAGGGCAGGGACTATGGCTACACCTTC.

The chain joins TRBV19 to TRBJ1-1; unclear D gene. Looked up from germline, CDR1 is LNHDA and CDR2 is SQIVND (reference sequence). The CDR3 is 14 amino acids. V lost 9 bases to trimming and J lost 1 base, with 15 bases between them. The CDR3, as DNA: TGTGCCAGCGGGATGGACTTTACGAACACTGAAGCTTTCTTT. Its protein product is CASGMDFTNTEAFF.

The chain combines TRBV4-3 with TRBJ2-7; TRBD1 might be the D (6 bases). Germline V gene sequence: CDR1 LGHNA, CDR2 YSLEER. Trimming cost V 4 bases and J 5 bases, with 15 bases left between them. The CDR3 totals 14 residues. CDR3 DNA sequence: TGCGCCAGCAGCCCCGGGACATTAGGCCACGAGCAGTACTTC. It is translated as CASSPGTLGHEQYF.

V and J are TRBV10-3 and TRBJ2-3; a possible D gene is TRBD1 (5 bases). V was cut by 3 bases and J by 4 bases, with 14 bases left in between. Germline V gives CDR1 ENHRY, CDR2 SYGVKD. This CDR3 is 15 amino acids long. The CDR3 bases are TGTGCCATCAGTGAAAGGACAAAGCTCGCAGATACGCAGTATTTT. Translating gives CAISERTKLADTQYF.

The CDR3 nucleotides read TGTGCCAGCAGCCTTCCCGCGGGAGTGGGGAATGAGCAGTTCTTC. This sequence encodes CASSLPAGVGNEQFF. The J gene is TRBJ2-1, the V gene TRBV7-6; TRBD2 aligns across 7 bases. The CDR3 loop spans 15 amino acids. Losses at the gene ends were 5 bases for V and 7 bases for J; bases not matched to a gene: 11. Germline V gives CDR1 SGHVS, CDR2 FNYEAQ. Looking up the rest from reference TRBV7-6 and TRBJ2-1 gives the full variable domain: GAGVSQSPRYKVTKRGQDVALRCDPISGHVSLYWYRQALGQGPEFLTYFNYEAQQDKSGLPNDRFSAERPEGSISTLTIQRTEQRDSAMYRCASSLPAGVGNEQFFGPGTRLTVL.

The chain links TRBV19 to TRBJ2-1; D unclear. Germline-derived CDR1 and CDR2 are LNHDA and SQIVND (reference sequence). This CDR3 has 15 amino acids. Trimming cost V 3 bases and J 0 bases, with 9 bases left between them. This CDR3 reads CASSIWWSSYNEQFF. The CDR3 region has the DNA TGTGCCAGTAGTATTTGGTGGAGCTCCTACAATGAGCAGTTCTTC.

The V and J genes are TRBV9 and TRBJ2-5; D is uncertain. From germline, CDR1 is SGDLS and CDR2 YYNGEE. The length of the CDR3 is 11 residues. Trimming stripped 7 bases from V and 1 base from J, with 5 bases between. The DNA for the CDR3 is TGTGCCAGCGGATCCCAAGAGACCCAGTACTTC. It codes for CASGSQETQYF.

The genes are TRBV27 and TRBJ2-3, with 8 bases identical to TRBD2. The V and J ends lost 6 bases and 3 bases, in that order; junction bases with no gene match: 17. CDR3 size: 18 residues. Germline V gives CDR1 MNHEY, CDR2 SMNVEV (reference sequence). The CDR3 DNA sequence: TGTGCCAGCAGCTCCCATATCCGAGCGGGAGTTGGGACAGATACGCAGTATTTT. Its protein is CASSSHIRAGVGTDTQYF.

The chain carries TRBV5-1 and TRBJ1-1; weak D call: TRBD1 (5 bases). The V and J ends lost 0 bases and 4 bases respectively, with 19 bases between them. Germline loops: CDR1 SGHRS, CDR2 YFSETQ. The CDR3 runs 17 residues. The CDR3 sequence: CASSLGARDGSVTEAFF. In nucleotides, the CDR3 is TGCGCCAGCAGCTTGGGGGCCAGGGATGGTTCGGTCACTGAAGCTTTCTTT.

The chain is built from TRBV28 and TRBJ2-1; D unclear. The CDR3 consists of 13 residues. With 1 base removed from V and 6 bases from J, the gap between germline ends came to 7 bases. Per the germline V gene, CDR1 is MDHEN and CDR2 is SYDVKM. DNA of the CDR3: TGTGCCAGCAGTTTATCGAGCCGCAATGAGCAGTTCTTC. Amino acid sequence: CASSLSSRNEQFF.

This clone was counted once. The chain employs TRBV11-2 and TRBJ2-7; 12 nucleotides line up with TRBD1. The germline V gene has CDR1 SGHAT and CDR2 FQNNGV. The junction had 3 bases not matched to a gene; V was cut back by 4 bases and J by 5 bases. This CDR3 is built from 14 residues. Written as DNA, the CDR3 is TGTGCCAGCAGCTGGGACAGGGGGCAGAACGAGCAGTACTTC. This codes for CASSWDRGQNEQYF.

CDR3 in DNA: TGCAGCGCCACAGGGTTCTCCTACGAGCAGTACTTC. It yields the protein CSATGFSYEQYF. This chain connects TRBV29-1 to TRBJ2-7; D might be TRBD1 (6 bases). CDR1 and CDR2 (germline): SQVTM, ANQGSEA. This CDR3 has 12 residues. V was clipped by 7 bases and J by 0 bases, with 10 bases between them.

This rearrangement joins TRBV6-5 to TRBJ2-7; 9 bases align to TRBD2. Per germline, CDR1 MNHEY and CDR2 SVGAGI. V lost 4 bases and J lost 4; bases outside the gene matches: 11. The CDR3 extends over 16 amino acids. Here the CDR3 DNA reads TGTGCCAGCAGTTTCGGTAGCGGGAGAATCTGGTACGAGCAGTACTTC. It codes for CASSFGSGRIWYEQYF.

The CDR3 nucleotides read TGTGCCACACCACAGGGGTGGGGGGAGACCCAGTACTTC. This sequence encodes CATPQGWGETQYF. The chain employs TRBV6-1 and TRBJ2-5, with TRBD1 matching over 7 bases. CDR3 length: 13 amino acids. Germline CDR1 is MNHNS and CDR2 is SASEGT. The V segment lost 10 bases and the J segment 5 bases; nucleotides outside the gene matches: 10.

The chain is built from TRBV14 and TRBJ2-3, with D possibly called TRBD1 or TRBD2 (6 bases each). Trimming removed 1 base from V and 5 bases from J, with 22 bases in between. CDR1 is SGHDN, CDR2 FVKESK, per germline. The length of the CDR3 is 18 residues. The CDR3 here is CASSQVGLRGTNRDTQYF. The CDR3 DNA reads TGTGCCAGCAGCCAAGTGGGACTCAGGGGTACCAACCGAGATACGCAGTATTTT.

The chain combines TRBV9 with TRBJ2-5; 12 nucleotides align to TRBD1. CDR3 length: 16 amino acids. V gave up 0 bases and J gave up 4 bases; unmatched junction bases: 4. Germline V gene lookup returns CDR1 SGDLS and CDR2 YYNGEE. The chain's CDR3 is CASSVAGTGGRETQYF. In DNA form, the CDR3 reads TGTGCCAGCAGCGTAGCCGGGACAGGGGGCCGAGAGACCCAGTACTTC.

The chain uses TRBV30 and TRBJ2-7; TRBD2 might be the D (5 bases). This CDR3 region has 12 residues. Trimming cost V 6 bases and J 0 bases, with 9 bases left between them. The germline gives CDR1 GTSNPN, CDR2 SVGIG (reference sequence). In DNA, the CDR3 is TGTGCCTGCACCGGGGTCTCCTACGAGCAGTACTTC. This encodes CACTGVSYEQYF.

The chain joins TRBV7-2 to TRBJ2-2; TRBD2 might be the D (6 bases). Trimming stripped 8 bases from V and 0 bases from J, with 10 bases between. The CDR3 runs 14 residues. Germline V CDR1 and CDR2: SGHTA, FQGNSA. The CDR3 is CASSRGTNTGELFF. The CDR3 bases are TGTGCCAGCTCCCGGGGGACGAACACCGGGGAGCTGTTTTTT.

The rearrangement joins TRBV15 to TRBJ1-1; 8 positions match TRBD1. J lost 4 bases, V lost 6 bases, and 7 bases had no gene match. The CDR3 is 14 amino acids. Germline CDR1 LNHNV, CDR2 YYDKDF (reference sequence). The CDR3 nucleotides are TGTGCCACCAGTAATTCCGACAGGGGCACTGAAGCTTTCTTT. Translated, it gives CATSNSDRGTEAFF.

The chain has TRBV6-1 and TRBJ1-5, with D maybe TRBD1 (5 bases). Trimming removed 3 bases from V and 0 bases from J, with 12 bases in between. The CDR3 runs to 16 residues. Germline loops: CDR1 MNHNS, CDR2 SASEGT. CDR3 region: CASSERGGYSNQPQHF. CDR3 nucleotide sequence: TGTGCCAGCAGTGAGCGGGGGGGTTATAGCAATCAGCCCCAGCATTTT.

This chain uses TRBV5-8 with TRBJ2-5; TRBD1 matches 8 bases. Germline V CDR1 and CDR2: SGHTS, YDEGEE. The V and J ends lost 0 bases and 3 bases, in that order; junction bases with no gene match: 4. This CDR3 contains 15 residues. CDR3 sequence (DNA): TGTGCCAGCAGCTTGGGACAGGGGATTAAAGAGACCCAGTACTTC. It codes for CASSLGQGIKETQYF.